One and the same sample provided the 26 T cell receptor beta chains below, sequenced in a study of early T cells in non-severe SARS-CoV-2 infection. TCRdb passed the 5' RACE reads through MiXCR, listing each CDR3 protein once. The table includes 90,000 or so distinct CDR3 sequences, under 15% detected once. The sample taken for sequencing was whole blood. The receptors were sampled from an adult who was a healthcare worker with PCR-confirmed SARS-CoV-2 infection or an uninfected control (not recorded which).

The chain combines TRBV20-1 with TRBJ2-1; the D is unclear. The V and J ends lost 5 bases and 10 bases respectively, with 18 bases between them. CDR1 and CDR2 from the germline V gene are DFQATT and SNEGSKA (reference sequence). The CDR3 is made up of 13 amino acids. The chain's CDR3 is CSAFILLPAEQFF. The CDR3 coding sequence is TGCAGTGCTTTTATCCTTCTACCGGCGGAGCAGTTCTTC.

This rearrangement joins TRBV9 to TRBJ2-1; 7 bases agree with TRBD2. CDR1 SGDLS and CDR2 YYNGEE come from the germline V gene. CDR3 length: 15 residues. J lost 9 bases, V lost 1 base, and 10 bases had no gene match. The CDR3 here is CASSVLGRETTEQFF. DNA for the CDR3: TGTGCCAGCAGCGTATTGGGGCGGGAGACCACTGAGCAGTTCTTC.

The V and J genes are TRBV12-3 or TRBV12-4 and TRBJ2-1; 11 bases agree with TRBD1. This CDR3 is 13 amino acids long. Trimming cost V 8 bases and J 7 bases; bases outside gene matches: 4. CDR3 amino acids: CASGQGARNEQFF. CDR3 sequence (DNA): TGTGCCAGCGGACAGGGGGCTAGGAATGAGCAGTTCTTC.

The genes are TRBV3-1 and TRBJ2-5; the match to TRBD2 covers 7 bases. The CDR3 runs to 16 residues. The V gene's germline CDR1 is LGHDT and CDR2 YNNKEL (reference sequence). Losses at the gene ends were 4 bases for V and 4 bases for J; bases not matched to a gene: 12. In DNA form, the CDR3 reads TGTGCCAGCAGCCTAGTAATCGGCGGGAGTGCAGAGACCCAGTACTTC. Its translation: CASSLVIGGSAETQYF.

The rearrangement uses TRBV18 and TRBJ2-7; D is unclear. The length of the CDR3 is 13 residues. Germline V gene sequence: CDR1 KGHSH, CDR2 LQKENI. Deletions cut 4 bases from V and 3 bases from J, with 10 bases between. CDR3 region: CASSLPVRYEQYF. CDR3 nucleotides: TGTGCCAGCTCACTGCCGGTCCGCTACGAGCAGTACTTC.

This sequence joins TRBV6-6 and TRBJ1-1, with no clear D. This CDR3 comprises 14 residues. Looked up from germline, CDR1 is MNHNY and CDR2 is SVGAGI (reference sequence). With 6 bases removed from V and 0 bases from J, the gap between germline ends came to 11 bases. This CDR3 is CASRAGRMNTEAFF. CDR3 nucleotide sequence: TGTGCCAGCAGAGCGGGCAGAATGAACACTGAAGCTTTCTTT.

This clonotype was counted at least ten times. The chain joins TRBV12-2 to TRBJ2-1; the table's D call TRBD1 went unverified against the DNA. TRBV12-2 is a documented pseudogene. The CDR3 is 13 residues long. The CDR3 region is CASRLGTGGEQFF. In nucleotides, the CDR3 is TGTGCAAGTCGCTTGGGGACAGGCGGGGAGCAGTTCTTC.

In this sample, this clonotype turned up many times. The chain uses TRBV12-3 or TRBV12-4 and TRBJ2-2, with 8 bases aligning to TRBD1. This CDR3 comprises 14 residues. Losses at the gene ends were 7 bases for V and 6 bases for J; bases not matched to a gene: 7. The CDR3 here is CASTPTGVPGELFF. The CDR3 DNA reads TGTGCCAGCACCCCGACAGGGGTACCCGGGGAGCTGTTTTTT.

This clonotype was seen ten or more times. J is TRBJ1-1 and V is TRBV5-1; possibly TRBD1 for D (5 bases). Deletions cut 4 bases from V and 4 bases from J, with 11 bases between. Germline CDR1 is SGHRS and CDR2 is YFSETQ. CDR3 length equals 13 residues. Here the CDR3 DNA reads TGCGCCAGCAGCCCGACAGTTGCCACTGAAGCTTTCTTT. It codes for CASSPTVATEAFF.

This chain connects TRBV29-1 to TRBJ2-3; TRBD2 matches 8 bases. J was trimmed by 5 bases and V by 1 base; bases with no gene match: 8. This CDR3 contains 15 residues. The germline V gene has CDR1 SQVTM and CDR2 ANQGSEA. The CDR3 nucleotides read TGCAGCGTTGAAGGTTTAGCGGGATCGCTAGATACGCAGTATTTT. Translating it yields CSVEGLAGSLDTQYF.

This clonotype was detected only a few times. The V gene is TRBV29-1, the J gene TRBJ2-3, with D perhaps TRBD1 (7 bases). V was clipped by 5 bases and J by 6 bases, with 15 bases between them. The CDR3 runs to 13 residues. Germline loops: CDR1 SQVTM, CDR2 ANQGSEA. CDR3 protein: CSVWTGGKDTQYF. CDR3 nucleotides: TGCAGCGTTTGGACAGGCGGGAAGGATACGCAGTATTTT.

This rearrangement joins TRBV27 to TRBJ2-2, with D hard to call. The CDR3 loop spans 13 amino acids. Germline loops: CDR1 MNHEY, CDR2 SMNVEV (reference sequence). Between the trimmed V and J ends, which lost 4 bases and 7 bases, there was a span of 10 bases. CDR3 amino acids: CASSSGRIGELFF. The CDR3 nucleotides read TGTGCCAGCAGTTCAGGCCGGATCGGGGAGCTGTTTTTT.

This clonotype was counted a few times. The V gene is TRBV15, the J gene TRBJ2-7; D is perhaps TRBD2 (6 bases). Germline V lookup: CDR1 LNHNV, CDR2 YYDKDF (reference sequence). The CDR3 length is 15 residues. V lost 1 base to trimming and J lost 2 bases, with 12 bases between them. CDR3 nucleotide sequence: TGTGCCACCAGCAGAGTTCGACGGGAGACCTACGAGCAGTACTTC. Residues: CATSRVRRETYEQYF.

The J gene is TRBJ2-1, the V gene TRBV7-3; 12 bases line up with TRBD2. The CDR3 is 14 amino acids. J lost 9 bases, V lost 4 bases, and 4 bases had no gene match. Germline lookup yields CDR1 SGHTA and CDR2 FQGTGA. Written as DNA, the CDR3 is TGTGCCAGCAGCTCCCGACTAGCGGGAGTTGAGCAGTTCTTC. This gives the protein CASSSRLAGVEQFF. The full variable domain, rest sourced from reference TRBV7-3 and TRBJ2-1, is GAGVSQTPSNKVTEKGKYVELRCDPISGHTALYWYRQSLGQGPEFLIYFQGTGAADDSGLPNDRFFAVRPEGSVSTLKIQRTERGDSAVYLCASSSRLAGVEQFFGPGTRLTVL.

The chain combines TRBV2 with TRBJ2-1; the D gene is possibly TRBD2 (5 bases). Trimming took 5 bases from V and 3 from J, leaving 14 bases between them. The germline CDR1 and CDR2 sequences are SNHLY and FYNNEI. The CDR3 has 15 amino acids. The CDR3 region has the DNA TGTGCCAGCAGTTGGACTCCTGCTCTCTACAATGAGCAGTTCTTC. This gives the protein CASSWTPALYNEQFF.

This clonotype showed up just once. The J gene is TRBJ1-6, the V gene TRBV12-3 or TRBV12-4; D remains ambiguous. V was cut by 7 bases and J by 4 bases, with 8 bases left in between. This CDR3 contains 13 residues. CDR3 DNA: TGTGCCAGCATGGCGGCTTATAATTCACCCCTCCACTTT. Amino acids: CASMAAYNSPLHF.

This clonotype showed up many times. The chain combines TRBV29-1 with TRBJ2-1, with a possible D match to TRBD1 (6 bases). CDR3 size: 12 residues. V was shortened by 5 bases and J by 8 bases, with 13 bases between the two germline ends. The germline V gene encodes CDR1 SQVTM and CDR2 ANQGSEA. In DNA, the CDR3 is TGCAGCGTTCAACAGGGAATACATGAGCAGTTCTTC. Its protein product is CSVQQGIHEQFF.

The rearrangement joins TRBV6-5 to TRBJ1-2; no definite D call. V lost 4 bases and J lost 8, with 8 bases in between. The CDR3 sequence is 11 residues long. Germline V CDR1 and CDR2: MNHEY, SVGAGI. In DNA, the CDR3 is TGTGCCAGCAGTTGGGCGGGAGGCTACACCTTC. Translating gives CASSWAGGYTF.

The chain joins TRBV11-1 to TRBJ2-1; D ambiguous. Per the germline V gene, CDR1 is SGHAT and CDR2 is FQDESV (reference sequence). The CDR3 consists of 12 residues. The V gene lost 0 bases and the J gene lost 10 bases, with 7 bases spanning the gap. DNA for the CDR3: TGTGCCAGCAGCTTAGCGAGTACCGAGCAGTTCTTC. Translation: CASSLASTEQFF.

This sequence joins TRBV11-2 and TRBJ2-1, with 9 bases matching TRBD2. This CDR3 contains 18 residues. V dropped 5 bases and J dropped 0; count of bases not matched to a gene: 11. Germline CDR1 and CDR2: SGHAT and FQNNGV. The CDR3 here is CASSPGGSGSRSYNEQFF. CDR3 nucleotide sequence: TGTGCCAGCAGCCCGGGGGGTAGCGGGAGTCGCTCCTACAATGAGCAGTTCTTC.

This clonotype has more than one count but fewer than ten. The chain carries TRBV27 and TRBJ2-3; no firm D call. This CDR3 contains 13 residues. Germline V gene data show CDR1 as MNHEY and CDR2 as SMNVEV (reference sequence). Trimming removed 6 bases at V and 7 bases at J, with 14 bases between. The CDR3 here is CASSPNDGHTQYF. For the CDR3, the DNA is TGTGCCAGCAGCCCCAACGACGGCCATACGCAGTATTTT.

V and J are TRBV20-1 and TRBJ2-7; tentatively, D is TRBD1 (5 bases). The CDR3 runs to 12 residues. V was shortened by 6 bases and J by 6 bases, with 15 bases between the two germline ends. Germline values: CDR1 DFQATT, CDR2 SNEGSKA (reference sequence). The CDR3 is CSAATDLAEQYF. The CDR3 DNA follows: TGCAGTGCAGCGACAGACTTAGCCGAGCAGTACTTC.

This chain connects TRBV12-3 or TRBV12-4 to TRBJ1-3; no firm D call. The length of the CDR3 is 12 residues. The germline V and J ends were trimmed by 6 bases and 7 bases, with 10 bases remaining between them. CDR3 bases: TGTGCCAGCAGGGCGCAGCGGAACACCATATATTTT. This encodes CASRAQRNTIYF.

The V call is TRBV7-8, the J call TRBJ1-4; 9 positions match TRBD1. CDR1 is SGHVS, CDR2 FQNEAQ, per germline. This CDR3 comprises 15 residues. Trimming removed 3 bases from V and 1 base from J; junction bases left unmatched: 0. CDR3 residues: CASSLDRGTNEKLFF. The CDR3 nucleotides are TGTGCCAGCAGCTTGGACAGGGGAACTAATGAAAAACTGTTTTTT.

A few counts support this clonotype. This chain connects TRBV29-1 to TRBJ1-4; D perhaps matches TRBD1 (5 bases). The V end lost 4 bases, the J end lost 8 bases, and 11 bases lay between the germline ends. Per germline, CDR1 SQVTM and CDR2 ANQGSEA. This CDR3 spans 12 amino acids. CDR3 bases: TGCAGCGTTGGGGGGAAGGGGGAAAAACTGTTTTTT. Its translation: CSVGGKGEKLFF.

This clonotype was picked up a small number of times. The chain employs TRBV28 and TRBJ2-1; tentative D call: TRBD2 (6 bases). CDR3 length equals 15 residues. From germline, CDR1 is MDHEN and CDR2 SYDVKM. The V gene lost 3 bases and the J gene lost 5 bases, with 14 bases spanning the gap. This chain's CDR3 is CASSFPTRVDNEQFF. In DNA, the CDR3 is TGTGCCAGCAGTTTCCCGACTAGGGTGGACAATGAGCAGTTCTTC.